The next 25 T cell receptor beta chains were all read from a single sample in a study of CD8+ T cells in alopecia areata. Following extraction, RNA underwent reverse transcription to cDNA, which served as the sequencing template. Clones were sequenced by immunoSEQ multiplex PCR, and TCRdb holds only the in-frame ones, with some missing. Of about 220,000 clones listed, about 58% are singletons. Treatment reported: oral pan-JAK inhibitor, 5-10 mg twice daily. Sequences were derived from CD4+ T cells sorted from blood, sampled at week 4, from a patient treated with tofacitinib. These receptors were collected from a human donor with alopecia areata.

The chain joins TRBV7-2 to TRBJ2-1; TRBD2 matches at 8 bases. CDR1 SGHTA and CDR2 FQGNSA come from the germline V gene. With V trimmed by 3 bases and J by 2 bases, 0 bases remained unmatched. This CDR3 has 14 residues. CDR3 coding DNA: TGTGCCAGCAGCTTTAGCGGGGCCTACAATGAGCAGTTCTTC. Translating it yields CASSFSGAYNEQFF.

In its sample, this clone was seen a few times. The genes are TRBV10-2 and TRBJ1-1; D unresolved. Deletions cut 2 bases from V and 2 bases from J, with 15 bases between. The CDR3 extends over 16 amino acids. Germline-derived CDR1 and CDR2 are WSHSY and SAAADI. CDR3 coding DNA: TGCGCCAGCAGTGAGCCAGGAGATATGATTAACACTGAAGCTTTCTTT. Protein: CASSEPGDMINTEAFF.

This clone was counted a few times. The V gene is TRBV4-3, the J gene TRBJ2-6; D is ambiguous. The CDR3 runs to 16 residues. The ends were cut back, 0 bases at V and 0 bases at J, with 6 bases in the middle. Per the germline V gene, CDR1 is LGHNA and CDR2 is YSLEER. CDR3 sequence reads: CASSQERPSGANVLTF. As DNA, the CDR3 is TGCGCCAGCAGCCAAGAGAGGCCCTCTGGGGCCAACGTCCTGACTTTC.

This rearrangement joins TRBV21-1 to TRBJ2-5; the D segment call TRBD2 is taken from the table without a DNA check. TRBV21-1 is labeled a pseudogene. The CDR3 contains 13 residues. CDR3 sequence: CASSKSSEETQYF. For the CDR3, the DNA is TGTGCCAGCAGCAAGTCCAGCGAGGAGACCCAGTACTTC.

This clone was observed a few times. CDR3 loop: CATSRVAGVGETQYF. The CDR3, as DNA: TGTGCCACCAGCAGAGTTGCAGGGGTAGGGGAGACCCAGTACTTC. The chain carries TRBV15 and TRBJ2-5; D possibly corresponds to TRBD1 (6 bases). V was trimmed by 1 base and J by 5 bases, leaving 14 bases between them. This CDR3 is 15 amino acids long. Germline V CDR1 and CDR2: LNHNV, YYDKDF (reference sequence).

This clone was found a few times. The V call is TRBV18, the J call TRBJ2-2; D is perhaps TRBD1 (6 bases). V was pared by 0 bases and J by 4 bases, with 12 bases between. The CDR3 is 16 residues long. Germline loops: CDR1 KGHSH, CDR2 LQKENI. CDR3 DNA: TGTGCCAGCTCACCACCGAGGCAGGGGCGCACCGGGGAGCTGTTTTTT. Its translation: CASSPPRQGRTGELFF. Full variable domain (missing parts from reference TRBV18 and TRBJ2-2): NAGVMQNPRHLVRRRGQEARLRCSPMKGHSHVYWYRQLPEEGLKFMVYLQKENIIDESGMPKERFSAEFPKEGPSILRIQQVVRGDSAAYFCASSPPRQGRTGELFFGEGSRLTVL.

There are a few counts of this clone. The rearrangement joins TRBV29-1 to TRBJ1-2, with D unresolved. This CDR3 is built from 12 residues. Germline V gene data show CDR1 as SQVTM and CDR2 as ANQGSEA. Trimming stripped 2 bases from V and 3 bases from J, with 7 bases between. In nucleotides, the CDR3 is TGCAGCGTTGAATGGGCCGACTATGGCTACACCTTC. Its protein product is CSVEWADYGYTF. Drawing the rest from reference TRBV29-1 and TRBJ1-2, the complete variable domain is SAVISQKPSRDICQRGTSLTIQCQVDSQVTMMFWYRQQPGQSLTLIATANQGSEATYESGFVIDKFPISRPNLTFSTLTVSNMSPEDSSIYLCSVEWADYGYTFGSGTRLTVV.

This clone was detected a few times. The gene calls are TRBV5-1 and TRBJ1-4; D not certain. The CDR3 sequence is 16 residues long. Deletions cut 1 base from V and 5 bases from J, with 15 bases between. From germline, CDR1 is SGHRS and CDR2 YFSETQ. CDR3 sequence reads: CASSLSGAGPNEKLFF. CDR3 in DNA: TGCGCCAGCAGCTTGTCTGGTGCGGGTCCGAATGAAAAACTGTTTTTT.

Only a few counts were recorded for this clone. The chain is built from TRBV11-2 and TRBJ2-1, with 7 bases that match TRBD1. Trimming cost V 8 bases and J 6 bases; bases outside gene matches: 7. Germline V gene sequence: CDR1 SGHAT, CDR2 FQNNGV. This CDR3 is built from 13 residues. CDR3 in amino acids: CASGRQGGNEQFF. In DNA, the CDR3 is TGTGCCAGCGGAAGACAGGGCGGCAATGAGCAGTTCTTC.

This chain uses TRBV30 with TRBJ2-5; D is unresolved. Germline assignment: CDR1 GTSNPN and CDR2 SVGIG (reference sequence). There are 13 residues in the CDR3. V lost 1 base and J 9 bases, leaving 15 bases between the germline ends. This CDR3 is CAWSAATITSQYF. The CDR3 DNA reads TGTGCCTGGAGTGCTGCTACTATCACCTCCCAGTACTTC.

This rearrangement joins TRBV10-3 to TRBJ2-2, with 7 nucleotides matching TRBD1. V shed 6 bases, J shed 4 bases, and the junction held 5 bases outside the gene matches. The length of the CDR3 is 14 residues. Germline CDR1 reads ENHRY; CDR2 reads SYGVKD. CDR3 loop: CAIRPGTVTGELFF. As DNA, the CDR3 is TGTGCCATCAGACCCGGGACAGTCACCGGGGAGCTGTTTTTT.

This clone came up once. Here the CDR3 DNA reads TGCAGCGTTGGTCTGCCGGGTGGTGGACCGGAGCAGTACTTC. It is translated as CSVGLPGGGPEQYF. The J gene is TRBJ2-7, the V gene TRBV29-1; D is uncertain. Trimming removed 4 bases from V and 7 bases from J, with 20 bases in between. In germline, CDR1 is SQVTM, CDR2 ANQGSEA. This CDR3 region has 14 residues.

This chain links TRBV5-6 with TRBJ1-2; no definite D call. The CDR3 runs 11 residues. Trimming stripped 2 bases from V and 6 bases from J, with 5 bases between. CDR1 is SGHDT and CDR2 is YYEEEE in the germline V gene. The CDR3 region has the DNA TGTGCCAGCAGCTTATATCATGGCTACACCTTC. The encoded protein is CASSLYHGYTF.

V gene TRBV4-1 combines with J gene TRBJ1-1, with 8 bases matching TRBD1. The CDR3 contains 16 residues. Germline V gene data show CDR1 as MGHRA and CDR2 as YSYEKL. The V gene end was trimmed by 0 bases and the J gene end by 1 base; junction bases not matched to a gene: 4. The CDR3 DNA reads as TGCGCCAGCAGCCAAGATCTCAGGGGGCCGAACACTGAAGCTTTCTTT. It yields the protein CASSQDLRGPNTEAFF.

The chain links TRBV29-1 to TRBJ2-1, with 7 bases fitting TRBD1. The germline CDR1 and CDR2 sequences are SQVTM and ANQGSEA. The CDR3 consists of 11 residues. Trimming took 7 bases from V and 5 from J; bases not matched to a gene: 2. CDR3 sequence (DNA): TGCAGCGGGGGACAGAACAATGAGCAGTTCTTC. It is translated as CSGGQNNEQFF.

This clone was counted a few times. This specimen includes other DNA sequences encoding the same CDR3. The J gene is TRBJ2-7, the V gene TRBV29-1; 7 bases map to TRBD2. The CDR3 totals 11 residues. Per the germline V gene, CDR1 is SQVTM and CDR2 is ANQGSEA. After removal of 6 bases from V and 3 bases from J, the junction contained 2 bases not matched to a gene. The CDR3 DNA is TGCAGCGTCGGGGAGGGCTACGAGCAGTACTTC. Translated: CSVGEGYEQYF.

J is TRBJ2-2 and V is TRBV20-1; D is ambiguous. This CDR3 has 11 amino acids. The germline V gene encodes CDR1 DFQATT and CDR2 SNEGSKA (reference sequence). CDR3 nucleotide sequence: TGCGGGGTCAGTGGCACCGGGGAGCTGTTTTTT. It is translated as CGVSGTGELFF.

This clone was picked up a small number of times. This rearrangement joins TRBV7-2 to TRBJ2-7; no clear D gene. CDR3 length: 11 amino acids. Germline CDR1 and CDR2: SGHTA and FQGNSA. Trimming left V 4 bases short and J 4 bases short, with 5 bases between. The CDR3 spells CASSYRYEQYF. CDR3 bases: TGTGCCAGCAGCTACAGATACGAGCAGTACTTC. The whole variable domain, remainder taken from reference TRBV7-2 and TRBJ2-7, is GAGVSQSPSNKVTEKGKDVELRCDPISGHTALYWYRQSLGQGLEFLIYFQGNSAPDKSGLPSDRFSAERTGGSVSTLTIQRTQQEDSAVYLCASSYRYEQYFGPGTRLTVT.

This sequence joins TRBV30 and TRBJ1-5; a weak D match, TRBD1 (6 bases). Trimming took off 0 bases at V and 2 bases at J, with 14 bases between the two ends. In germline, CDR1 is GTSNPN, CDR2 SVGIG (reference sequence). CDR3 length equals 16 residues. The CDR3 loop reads CAWSVRQGQGNQPQHF. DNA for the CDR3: TGTGCCTGGAGTGTACGGCAGGGGCAGGGCAATCAGCCCCAGCATTTT.

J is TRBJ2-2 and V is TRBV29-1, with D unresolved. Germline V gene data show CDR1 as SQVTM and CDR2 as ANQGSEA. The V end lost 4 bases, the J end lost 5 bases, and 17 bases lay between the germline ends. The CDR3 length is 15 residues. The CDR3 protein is CSVGEGAVQTGELFF. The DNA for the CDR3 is TGCAGCGTTGGGGAAGGCGCAGTCCAGACCGGGGAGCTGTTTTTT.

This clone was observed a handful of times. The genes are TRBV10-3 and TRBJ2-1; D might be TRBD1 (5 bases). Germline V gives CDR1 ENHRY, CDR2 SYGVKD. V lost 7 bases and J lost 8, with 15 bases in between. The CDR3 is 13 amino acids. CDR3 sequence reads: CAIKVRTLDEQFF. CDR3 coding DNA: TGTGCCATCAAGGTGAGGACACTTGATGAGCAGTTCTTC.

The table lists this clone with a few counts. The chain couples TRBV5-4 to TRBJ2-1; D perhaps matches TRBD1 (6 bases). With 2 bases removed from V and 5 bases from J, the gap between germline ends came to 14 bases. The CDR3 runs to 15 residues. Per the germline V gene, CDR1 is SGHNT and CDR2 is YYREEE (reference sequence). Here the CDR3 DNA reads TGTGCCAGCAGCTTCCGGACAGCGAAACACAATGAGCAGTTCTTC. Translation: CASSFRTAKHNEQFF.

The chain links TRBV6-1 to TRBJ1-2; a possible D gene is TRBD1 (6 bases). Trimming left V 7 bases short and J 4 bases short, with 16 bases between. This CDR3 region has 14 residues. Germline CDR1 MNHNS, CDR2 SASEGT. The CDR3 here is CASTDNTGTYGYTF. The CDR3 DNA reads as TGTGCCAGCACCGATAATACAGGGACCTATGGCTACACCTTC.

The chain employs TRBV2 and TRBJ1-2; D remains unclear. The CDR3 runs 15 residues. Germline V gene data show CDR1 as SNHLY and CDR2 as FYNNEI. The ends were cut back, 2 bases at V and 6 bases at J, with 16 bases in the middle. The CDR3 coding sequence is TGTGCCAGCAGTGAATACCAGACAACGGGAGATGGCTACACCTTC. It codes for CASSEYQTTGDGYTF.

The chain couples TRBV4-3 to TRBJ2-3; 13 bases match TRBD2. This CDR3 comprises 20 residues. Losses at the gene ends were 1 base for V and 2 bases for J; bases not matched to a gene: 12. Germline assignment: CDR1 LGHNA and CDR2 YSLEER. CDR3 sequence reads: CASSQARLAGGPSFTDTQYF. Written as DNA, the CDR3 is TGCGCCAGCAGCCAAGCGAGACTAGCGGGGGGCCCATCATTCACAGATACGCAGTATTTT.